A single sample gave rise to the 14 T cell receptor beta chains below, sequenced in a study of identical twins. TCRdb redid the calling of the 5' RACE reads with MiXCR, one entry per CDR3 protein. Of 500,000 to 650,000 distinct CDR3 sequences listed, about 7.6% are singletons. This sample was shared with a second study, whose subject was yellow fever vaccine responses in identical twins.

Sequencing used PBMCs. Source of these receptors: a woman aged 18 to 35 in good health.

There are a few counts of this clonotype. The chain carries TRBV5-1 and TRBJ1-1; tentatively, D is TRBD1 (5 bases). This CDR3 contains 12 residues. The V and J ends lost 3 bases and 11 bases respectively, with 14 bases between them. The germline V gene has CDR1 SGHRS and CDR2 YFSETQ. The CDR3 region has the DNA TGCGCCAGCAGCTACGATCAGGGTGACGCTTTCTTT. Translating it yields CASSYDQGDAFF.

This chain joins TRBV6-9 and TRBJ2-7, with D unclear. Trimming took off 8 bases at V and 0 bases at J, with 14 bases between the two ends. Germline V CDR1 and CDR2: MNHGY, SVAAGI. This CDR3 has 14 residues. The CDR3 spells CASPSPPYSYEQYF. In DNA, the CDR3 is TGTGCCAGCCCGTCCCCTCCCTACTCCTACGAGCAGTACTTC.

There are many counts of this clonotype. The chain couples TRBV2 to TRBJ2-5; TRBD2 aligns across 10 bases. With V trimmed by 3 bases and J by 1 base, 8 bases remained unmatched. The CDR3 length is 17 residues. Germline V gene data show CDR1 as SNHLY and CDR2 as FYNNEI. CDR3 sequence (DNA): TGTGCCAGCAGTGATAATCCACTAGCGGGACGCCAAGAGACCCAGTACTTC. This sequence encodes CASSDNPLAGRQETQYF. Supplemented by reference TRBV2 and TRBJ2-5, the full variable domain reads EPEVTQTPSHQVTQMGQEVILRCVPISNHLYFYWYRQILGQKVEFLVSFYNNEISEKSEIFDDQFSVERPDGSNFTLKIRSTKLEDSAMYFCASSDNPLAGRQETQYFGPGTRLLVL.

This clonotype was detected many times. The rearrangement uses TRBV4-1 and TRBJ2-3; D remains unclear. CDR1 is MGHRA, CDR2 YSYEKL, per germline. V gave up 3 bases and J gave up 2 bases, with 9 bases separating them. This CDR3 is built from 14 residues. The CDR3 nucleotides are TGCGCCAGCAGCCAGGTACTTATCACAGATACGCAGTATTTT. It encodes CASSQVLITDTQYF.

This clonotype was detected ten times or more. The chain has TRBV5-1 and TRBJ2-2; unclear D gene. Per the germline V gene, CDR1 is SGHRS and CDR2 is YFSETQ. Trimming shortened V by 0 bases and J by 4 bases, and 10 bases separated the two germline ends. This CDR3 contains 15 residues. The CDR3 DNA reads TGCGCCAGCAGCTTGGGATCGATCCTCACCGGGGAGCTGTTTTTT. This gives the protein CASSLGSILTGELFF.

As for this clonotype: A junction boundary mismatches the germline segment, possibly from a read error. The gene calls are TRBV20-1 and TRBJ2-1; 9 bases agree with TRBD2. The CDR3 is made up of 16 amino acids. The germline V gene encodes CDR1 DFQATT and CDR2 SNEGSKA (reference sequence). The CDR3 region has the DNA TGCTGTGCTAGAGATGTCGTAGCGGGAGACTACAATGAGCAGTTCTTC. Translating it yields CCARDVVAGDYNEQFF.

The V call is TRBV6-1, the J call TRBJ2-1; D is uncertain. The germline gives CDR1 MNHNS, CDR2 SASEGT. This CDR3 has 12 amino acids. V gave up 6 bases and J gave up 9 bases, with 12 bases separating them. CDR3: CASRSSLVEQFF. As DNA, the CDR3 is TGTGCCAGCAGATCCAGCCTCGTTGAGCAGTTCTTC.

This clonotype appeared a few times. The rearrangement uses TRBV20-1 and TRBJ2-7; D not certain. The V gene lost 3 bases and the J gene lost 2 bases, with 5 bases spanning the gap. The CDR3 loop spans 11 amino acids. CDR1 is DFQATT and CDR2 is SNEGSKA in the germline V gene (reference sequence). CDR3 in DNA: TGCAGTGCTAGTGACACCTACGAGCAGTACGTC. Translation: CSASDTYEQYV.

This clonotype was seen a few times. The chain employs TRBV14 and TRBJ1-1; D is perhaps TRBD1 (5 bases). The V gene's germline CDR1 is SGHDN and CDR2 FVKESK. The CDR3 spans 13 residues. Trimming cost V 5 bases and J 4 bases, with 11 bases left between them. CDR3 nucleotides: TGTGCCAGCAGCGGGGCGGGGGTCACTGAAGCTTTCTTT. It encodes CASSGAGVTEAFF.

This clonotype has a single count. The chain is built from TRBV12-3 or TRBV12-4 and TRBJ2-6, with 8 bases aligning to TRBD1. CDR3 length: 15 amino acids. After removal of 3 bases from V and 6 bases from J, the junction contained 4 bases not matched to a gene. The CDR3 region is CASSFRGRAANVLTF. The CDR3 nucleotides are TGTGCCAGCAGTTTCAGGGGGCGAGCGGCCAACGTCCTGACTTTC.

The chain has TRBV7-6 and TRBJ2-2; weak D call: TRBD2 (6 bases). CDR3 length equals 17 residues. Trimming cost V 0 bases and J 4 bases, with 15 bases left between them. Germline values: CDR1 SGHVS, CDR2 FNYEAQ. The CDR3 loop reads CASSLASAGTATGELFF. The CDR3, as DNA: TGTGCCAGCAGCTTAGCTTCCGCGGGAACCGCCACCGGGGAGCTGTTTTTT.

This clonotype occurred many times. The V and J genes are TRBV7-3 and TRBJ2-3; a weak D match, TRBD2 (6 bases). CDR1 is SGHTA, CDR2 FQGTGA, per germline. The CDR3 has 15 amino acids. V was clipped by 4 bases and J by 0 bases, with 11 bases between them. CDR3 sequence reads: CASSSYGGSTDTQYF. The CDR3 DNA reads as TGTGCCAGCAGCTCCTACGGGGGTAGCACAGATACGCAGTATTTT.

This clonotype was seen only a few times. The chain employs TRBV7-3 and TRBJ1-1; D possibly corresponds to TRBD1 (5 bases). The germline V gene has CDR1 SGHTA and CDR2 FQGTGA. V was clipped by 5 bases and J by 8 bases, with 15 bases between them. The CDR3 is made up of 13 amino acids. The CDR3 is CASSQQGEGEAFF. The CDR3, as DNA: TGTGCCAGCAGCCAGCAGGGTGAGGGCGAAGCTTTCTTT.

This clonotype was counted a few times. The chain combines TRBV24-1 with TRBJ2-1; the D gene is possibly TRBD2 (5 bases). The length of the CDR3 is 16 residues. Per the germline V gene, CDR1 is KGHDR and CDR2 is SFDVKD. Trimming took 2 bases from V and 8 from J, leaving 18 bases between them. The CDR3 protein is CATSDSDQVAEDEQFF. CDR3 DNA sequence: TGTGCCACCAGTGATTCTGACCAGGTTGCGGAGGATGAGCAGTTCTTC.